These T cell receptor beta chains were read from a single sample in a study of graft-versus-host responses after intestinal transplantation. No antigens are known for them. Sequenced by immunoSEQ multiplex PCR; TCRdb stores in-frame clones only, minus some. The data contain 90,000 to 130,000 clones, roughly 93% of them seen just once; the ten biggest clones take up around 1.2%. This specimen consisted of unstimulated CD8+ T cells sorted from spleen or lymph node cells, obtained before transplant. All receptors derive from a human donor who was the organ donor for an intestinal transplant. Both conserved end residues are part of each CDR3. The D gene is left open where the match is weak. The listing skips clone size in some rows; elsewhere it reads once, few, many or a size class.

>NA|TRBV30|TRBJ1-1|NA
TGTGCCTGGACGAGGAACACTGAAGCTTTCTTT
CAWTRNTEAFF
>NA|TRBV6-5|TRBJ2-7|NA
TGTGCCAGCAGTTACTCGCATGAGCAGTACTTC
CASSYSHEQYF
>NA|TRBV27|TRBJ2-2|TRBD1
TGTGCCAGCAGTCCACAGGGGCTGGGCACCGGGGAGCTGTTTTTT
CASSPQGLGTGELFF
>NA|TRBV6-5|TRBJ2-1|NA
TGTGCCAGCACCGGACCCCGGACGGGCGATGAGCAGTTCTTC
CASTGPRTGDEQFF
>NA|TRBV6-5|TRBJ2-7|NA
TGTGCCAGCAGTTACGTTGGGGGCTACGAGCAGTACTTC
CASSYVGGYEQYF
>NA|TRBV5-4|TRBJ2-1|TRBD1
TGTGCCAGCAGCTCAACAGGGGGCTGGGACAATGAGCAGTTCTTC
CASSSTGGWDNEQFF
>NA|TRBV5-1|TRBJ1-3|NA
TGCGCCAGCAGCGTACAGGGACCCTTCTCTGGAAACACCATATATTTT
CASSVQGPFSGNTIYF
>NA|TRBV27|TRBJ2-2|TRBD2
TGTGCCAGCAGTTGGACTAGCGGGAGCGGGGAGCTGTTTTTT
CASSWTSGSGELFF
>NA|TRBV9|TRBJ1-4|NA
TGTGCCAGCAGCCAAGGGGGGTCGGCTAATGAAAAACTGTTTTTT
CASSQGGSANEKLFF
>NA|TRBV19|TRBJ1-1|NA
TGTGCCAGTAGTCCTGGGGGGTCTGAAGCTTTCTTT
CASSPGGSEAFF
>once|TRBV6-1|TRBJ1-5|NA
TGTGCCAGCAGTGAGGACCAGCCCCAGCATTTT
CASSEDQPQHF
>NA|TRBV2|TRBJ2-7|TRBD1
TGTGCCGTCGTGTCGCAGGGGGAAGGATCCTACGAGCAGTACTTC
CAVVSQGEGSYEQYF
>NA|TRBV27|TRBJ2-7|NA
TGTGCCAGCAGTAACAGTATCTCCTACGAGCAGTACTTC
CASSNSISYEQYF
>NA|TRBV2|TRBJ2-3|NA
TGTGCCAGCAGTGAAAGGGCGGGCCAGAGAGATACGCAGTATTTT
CASSERAGQRDTQYF
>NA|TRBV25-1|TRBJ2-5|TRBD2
TGTGCCAGCAGTGAATGGGGACTAGCGAATCAAGAGACCCAGTACTTC
CASSEWGLANQETQYF
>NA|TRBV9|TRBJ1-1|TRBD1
TGTGCCAGCAGCCCAGGACCCCAGGGGGCTGAAGCTTTCTTT
CASSPGPQGAEAFF
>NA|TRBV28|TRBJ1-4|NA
TGTGCCAGCAGTTTCGCAGGGAGGCCTGATTGGCTGTTTTTT
CASSFAGRPDWLFF
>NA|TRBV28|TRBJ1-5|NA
TGTGCCAGCAGTTTACGCCAGGGGACCTATAGCAATCAGCCCCAGCATTTT
CASSLRQGTYSNQPQHF
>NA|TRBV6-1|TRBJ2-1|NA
TGTGCCAGCAGTGAAGTATCCTACAATGAGCAGTTCTTC
CASSEVSYNEQFF